This T cell receptor beta chain emerged from a study of spatial heterogeneity in lung cancer. Regarding the study as a whole: Counts that tracked tumor mutation counts were those of expanded intratumoral alpha and beta TCRs.

One entry per CDR3 protein, called by TCRdb with MiXCR from the 5' RACE reads. The table records 9,400 or so distinct CDR3 sequences, 8.5% to 9% of them present only once. The CDR3 length is 13 residues. From germline, CDR1 is SGHVS and CDR2 FQNEAQ. Trimming took off 5 bases at V and 3 bases at J, with 11 bases between the two ends. This clonotype is deemed medium-sized (0.01 to 0.1%). As yet, its antigen is unknown. Time point defined: sample taken at primary tumor resection. The V and J genes are TRBV7-8 and TRBJ2-7; maybe TRBD2 (5 bases). Source: lung tumor tissue, taken at surgery. The sequence derives from a female donor with early-stage non-small cell lung cancer. In DNA form, the CDR3 reads TGTGCCAGCAGCGTCGGGGTACGCTACGAGCAGTACTTC. Its protein product is CASSVGVRYEQYF.